Below, 2 T cell receptor beta chains from the same sample are listed, as sequenced in a study of blood T cell repertoires in COVID-19. The data were produced by immunoSEQ multiplex PCR, yet TCRdb's version contains in-frame clones alone and is incomplete. The sample has about 330,000 clones, around 87% seen once. Input material: PBMCs or T cells enriched from blood (not recorded which). These receptors originate from a woman in her 30s who had recovered from COVID-19.

The chain employs TRBV7-2 and TRBJ1-6; maybe TRBD1 (5 bases). Looked up from germline, CDR1 is SGHTA and CDR2 is FQGNSA. Trimming shortened V by 2 bases and J by 8 bases, and 10 bases separated the two germline ends. CDR3 length: 14 amino acids. The CDR3 loop is CASSLLGVDSPLHF. For the CDR3, the DNA is TGTGCCAGCAGCTTATTAGGGGTGGATTCACCCCTCCACTTT.

The V and J genes are TRBV27 and TRBJ2-7; perhaps TRBD1 as D (6 bases). Germline V gene sequence: CDR1 MNHEY, CDR2 SMNVEV (reference sequence). The CDR3 sequence is 16 residues long. V shed 3 bases and J shed 6 bases, with 21 bases lying between them. CDR3 nucleotide sequence: TGTGCCAGCAGTTTCCCTACGGGACGGGACAACCTCGAGCAGTACTTC. Translation: CASSFPTGRDNLEQYF.